The next 16 T cell receptor beta chains were all read from a single sample in a study of blood T cell repertoires in COVID-19. Only in-frame clones appear in the TCRdb table, and some are missing; sequencing was by immunoSEQ multiplex PCR. The top ten hold over 4% of the sample, which has about 440,000 clones, about 89% seen once. What was sequenced was peripheral blood. The origin of the receptors is a woman in her twenties or thirties with acute or convalescent COVID-19.

For this clone: At the DNA level, this CDR3 is encoded by other sequences in the same sample as well. Written as DNA, the CDR3 is TGTGCCAGCAGCCTCGGGAGCTACTACGAGCAGTACTTC. As protein: CASSLGSYYEQYF. V gene TRBV7-9 combines with J gene TRBJ2-7, with D perhaps TRBD2 (6 bases). The V end was cut by 5 bases, the J end by 3 bases, with 11 bases between. Germline V gene sequence: CDR1 SEHNR, CDR2 FQNEAQ (reference sequence). CDR3 length: 13 amino acids.

The gene calls are TRBV6-1 and TRBJ2-7, with 10 bases matching TRBD2. V shed 3 bases and J 4 bases; nucleotides not matched to a gene: 3. There are 14 residues in the CDR3. The V gene's germline CDR1 is MNHNS and CDR2 SASEGT. CDR3 loop: CASSDSGGRYEQYF. CDR3 nucleotides: TGTGCCAGCAGTGATAGCGGGGGGAGGTACGAGCAGTACTTC.

This clone was recorded only once. This chain's CDR3 is CASSVFGLSTDTQYF. The DNA for the CDR3 is TGTGCCAGCAGCGTATTTGGCTTGAGCACAGATACGCAGTATTTT. The chain is built from TRBV9 and TRBJ2-3; unclear D gene. This CDR3 has 15 amino acids. Germline values: CDR1 SGDLS, CDR2 YYNGEE. Trimming took off 1 base at V and 0 bases at J, with 9 bases between the two ends.

V is TRBV18 and J is TRBJ1-1; TRBD1 aligns across 8 bases. Germline values: CDR1 KGHSH, CDR2 LQKENI. Trimming cost V 3 bases and J 4 bases; bases outside gene matches: 7. This CDR3 contains 15 residues. The CDR3 here is CASSPMTGESTEAFF. The CDR3 coding sequence is TGTGCCAGCTCACCCATGACAGGGGAGAGCACTGAAGCTTTCTTT. The full variable domain, rest sourced from reference TRBV18 and TRBJ1-1, is NAGVMQNPRHLVRRRGQEARLRCSPMKGHSHVYWYRQLPEEGLKFMVYLQKENIIDESGMPKERFSAEFPKEGPSILRIQQVVRGDSAAYFCASSPMTGESTEAFFGQGTRLTVV.

The chain uses TRBV5-1 and TRBJ1-1; D is unclear. The germline gives CDR1 SGHRS, CDR2 YFSETQ. V lost 2 bases, J lost 4 bases, and 12 bases lay in between. The CDR3 covers 14 residues. Here the CDR3 reads CASSLTSGATEAFF. In nucleotides, the CDR3 is TGCGCCAGCAGCTTAACCTCGGGAGCCACTGAAGCTTTCTTT.

This chain uses TRBV19 with TRBJ1-1; D is perhaps TRBD1 (5 bases). V was cut by 0 bases and J by 4 bases, with 9 bases left in between. Germline V gene lookup returns CDR1 LNHDA and CDR2 SQIVND (reference sequence). The CDR3 has 14 residues. CDR3 region: CASSIDQGFTEAFF. CDR3 sequence (DNA): TGTGCCAGTAGTATAGACCAGGGATTCACTGAAGCTTTCTTT.

The CDR3 region has the DNA TGTGCCAGCAGTCCCTACAGGGTTTACGAGCAGTACTTC. It encodes CASSPYRVYEQYF. The chain joins TRBV27 to TRBJ2-7, with D possibly being TRBD1 (6 bases). Trimming pared 5 bases from V and 4 bases from J, leaving 12 bases between. Germline CDR1 and CDR2: MNHEY and SMNVEV (reference sequence). CDR3 size: 13 residues.

The chain joins TRBV5-1 to TRBJ1-2; possibly TRBD1 for D (5 bases). V lost 6 bases and J 0 bases, leaving 15 bases between the germline ends. Germline CDR1 reads SGHRS; CDR2 reads YFSETQ. The CDR3 sequence is 15 residues long. CDR3 in DNA: TGCGCCAGCAATACTGGGGGGACCCCTAACTATGGCTACACCTTC. It translates to CASNTGGTPNYGYTF.

As DNA, the CDR3 is TGTGCCACCAGCAGAACCCGGGAGACCCAGTACTTC. It is translated as CATSRTRETQYF. This chain connects TRBV15 to TRBJ2-5; D ambiguous. Germline V CDR1 and CDR2: LNHNV, YYDKDF (reference sequence). CDR3 length equals 12 residues. V dropped 2 bases and J dropped 5 bases, with 6 bases sitting between them.

The chain links TRBV20-1 to TRBJ2-5; D possibly corresponds to TRBD2 (6 bases). The CDR3 contains 16 residues. CDR1 and CDR2 (germline): DFQATT, SNEGSKA (reference sequence). V lost 3 bases and J 0 bases, leaving 17 bases between the germline ends. The CDR3 nucleotides are TGCAGTGCTAGTAGGTCCGGGACTCAGTACCAAGAGACCCAGTACTTC. This sequence encodes CSASRSGTQYQETQYF.

The genes are TRBV7-9 and TRBJ1-3; 8 bases match TRBD1. The V gene's germline CDR1 is SEHNR and CDR2 FQNEAQ (reference sequence). This CDR3 has 14 residues. The junction had 6 bases not matched to a gene; V was cut back by 4 bases and J by 7 bases. The CDR3 loop is CASSYQGALNTIYF. CDR3 coding DNA: TGTGCCAGCAGCTACCAGGGGGCACTGAACACCATATATTTT.

This chain links TRBV27 with TRBJ1-2; 10 bases agree with TRBD1. J gave up 5 bases and V 7 bases, and 4 bases lay outside the gene matches. This CDR3 has 13 amino acids. Germline CDR1 reads MNHEY; CDR2 reads SMNVEV (reference sequence). CDR3 coding DNA: TGTGCCAGCAAAGAGGGACAGGGGTATGGCTACACCTTC. Its translation is CASKEGQGYGYTF.

V gene TRBV4-2 combines with J gene TRBJ2-3; 10 bases align to TRBD2. The CDR3 spans 18 residues. In germline, CDR1 is LGHNA, CDR2 YNFKEQ. Unmatched junction bases numbered 10, after V lost 2 bases and J lost 2 bases. CDR3 amino acids: CASSQLPGLAINTDTQYF. CDR3 nucleotide sequence: TGTGCCAGCAGCCAACTCCCGGGACTAGCGATCAACACAGATACGCAGTATTTT.

The chain recombines TRBV11-2 with TRBJ2-1; TRBD2 agrees at 10 bases. The CDR3 totals 16 residues. Germline V gene data show CDR1 as SGHAT and CDR2 as FQNNGV. V gave up 1 base and J gave up 9 bases; unmatched junction bases: 9. This CDR3 reads CASSLVGLAGAFEQFF. The DNA for the CDR3 is TGTGCCAGCAGCTTAGTGGGTCTAGCGGGGGCCTTTGAGCAGTTCTTC.

The rearrangement uses TRBV9 and TRBJ2-7, with D tentatively TRBD2 (6 bases). Germline assignment: CDR1 SGDLS and CDR2 YYNGEE. The V gene lost 5 bases and the J gene lost 3 bases, with 15 bases spanning the gap. The CDR3 contains 14 residues. CDR3 residues: CASSGEDGDYEQYF. The CDR3 nucleotides are TGTGCCAGCAGTGGGGAGGACGGGGACTACGAGCAGTACTTC.

The rearrangement uses TRBV5-1 and TRBJ2-5; 9 positions match TRBD2. The CDR3 contains 15 residues. Germline V gene sequence: CDR1 SGHRS, CDR2 YFSETQ. V shed 3 bases and J 2 bases; nucleotides not matched to a gene: 5. The CDR3 sequence is CASSWTSVPQETQYF. CDR3 nucleotides: TGCGCCAGCAGCTGGACTAGCGTACCACAAGAGACCCAGTACTTC. The complete variable domain, with remaining parts taken from reference TRBV5-1 and TRBJ2-5, reads KAGVTQTPRYLIKTRGQQVTLSCSPISGHRSVSWYQQTPGQGLQFLFEYFSETQRNKGNFPGRFSGRQFSNSRSEMNVSTLELGDSALYLCASSWTSVPQETQYFGPGTRLLVL.